Sequencing of this T cell receptor (beta chain) was carried out in a study of blood T cells in healthy people across ages. Concerning this clonotype itself: What it binds is unknown.

Study-level findings and limits: CMV status of donors was not determined, possibly confounding expanded clonotype changes. Observed TCR beta diversity per million T cells went down as age went up. This fall followed a roughly linear course with age.

The V gene lost 1 base and the J gene lost 6 bases, with 12 bases spanning the gap. The germline V gene has CDR1 SQVTM and CDR2 ANQGSEA. The CDR3 contains 14 residues. Each donor gave roughly 9.2 milliliters of peripheral blood. Together with a sample-barcoded 5' primer, a J-beta primer mix was included in a second PCR lasting about 6 to 11 cycles. From the 5' RACE reads, TCRdb called clonotypes with MiXCR, one entry per CDR3 protein. The sample shows approximately 770,000 distinct CDR3 sequences, 55% to 75% of them seen only once. The rearrangement uses TRBV29-1 and TRBJ1-4, with D maybe TRBD1 (5 bases). The sample taken for sequencing was blood. This sequence was found in a man in his thirties or forties in good health. CDR3 coding DNA: TGCAGCGTTGAAGGAGGGAGGGGAGATGAAAAACTGTTTTTT. This encodes CSVEGGRGDEKLFF.